The 18 T cell receptor beta chains given below trace back to one sample, sequenced in a study of T cells after yellow fever vaccination. TCRdb re-analysed the 5' RACE reads in MiXCR, keeping a single row per CDR3 protein. The sample has more than 45,000 distinct CDR3 sequences, approximately 6% seen once. The sample was PBMCs, either bulk or a sorted T-cell subset (CD4+, CD8+, memory, or dextramer-sorted; not recorded which), taken on the day of the yellow fever booster vaccination. The receptors here all came from a young man who received the YFV17D yellow fever vaccine.

This clonotype was counted many times. V usage is TRBV20-1 and J usage is TRBJ2-2; 7 bases align to TRBD1. The CDR3 has 15 residues. Trimming removed 6 bases from V and 2 bases from J; junction bases left unmatched: 9. Germline assignment: CDR1 DFQATT and CDR2 SNEGSKA (reference sequence). The CDR3 region is CSAKTGAENTGELFF. As DNA, the CDR3 is TGCAGTGCGAAAACAGGGGCGGAAAACACCGGGGAGCTGTTTTTT.

This clonotype was observed many times. The gene calls are TRBV7-2 and TRBJ2-3; D not resolved. The CDR3 covers 14 residues. CDR1 is SGHTA and CDR2 is FQGNSA in the germline V gene. The ends were cut back, 1 base at V and 2 bases at J, with 7 bases in the middle. CDR3 bases: TGTGCCAGCAGCTTAGTAGTACTCACAGATACGCAGTATTTT. Encoded protein: CASSLVVLTDTQYF.

This clonotype was detected many times. The chain couples TRBV5-5 to TRBJ2-5; TRBD1 or TRBD2 may be the D gene (5 bases each). The CDR3 covers 15 residues. CDR1 and CDR2 from the germline V gene are SGHKS and YYEKEE (reference sequence). Trimming cost V 0 bases and J 5 bases, with 14 bases left between them. CDR3 sequence: CASSLAGTVAETQYF. The CDR3 bases are TGTGCCAGCAGCTTGGCCGGGACCGTAGCCGAGACCCAGTACTTC.

This clonotype was observed at least ten times. The chain carries TRBV6-6 and TRBJ1-2, with a weak D call TRBD1 (5 bases). The germline V gene has CDR1 MNHNY and CDR2 SVGAGI (reference sequence). The germline V and J ends were trimmed by 6 bases and 8 bases, with 16 bases remaining between them. This CDR3 is built from 13 residues. The CDR3 is CASSPGTASGYTF. The CDR3 DNA is TGTGCCAGCAGCCCAGGGACGGCATCCGGCTACACCTTC.

This clonotype was seen more than once but under ten times. V gene TRBV5-1 combines with J gene TRBJ2-5, with TRBD2 identical over 8 bases. The CDR3 loop spans 15 amino acids. Germline CDR1 and CDR2: SGHRS and YFSETQ. V lost 4 bases, J lost 3 bases, and 8 bases stayed unmatched. DNA for the CDR3: TGCGCCAGCAGCACCGGCTGGCGGGGGGAAGAGACCCAGTACTTC. This codes for CASSTGWRGEETQYF. The full variable domain, with the rest looked up from reference TRBV5-1 and TRBJ2-5, is KAGVTQTPRYLIKTRGQQVTLSCSPISGHRSVSWYQQTPGQGLQFLFEYFSETQRNKGNFPGRFSGRQFSNSRSEMNVSTLELGDSALYLCASSTGWRGEETQYFGPGTRLLVL.

This clonotype appeared many times. The chain employs TRBV7-2 and TRBJ2-7, with a weak D call TRBD1 (6 bases). V lost 5 bases and J lost 4, with 15 bases in between. There are 14 residues in the CDR3. The germline CDR1 and CDR2 sequences are SGHTA and FQGNSA. DNA for the CDR3: TGTGCCAGCAGCCATTGGGACACACGATACGAGCAGTACTTC. Translated: CASSHWDTRYEQYF.

This clonotype was seen repeatedly, ten times or more. The chain couples TRBV9 to TRBJ2-5; 10 bases are a match to TRBD2. This CDR3 contains 15 residues. The V gene end was trimmed by 3 bases and the J gene end by 2 bases; junction bases not matched to a gene: 4. The germline CDR1 and CDR2 sequences are SGDLS and YYNGEE. The CDR3 reads CASSGTSGVQETQYF. The CDR3 nucleotides are TGTGCCAGCAGCGGAACTAGCGGGGTTCAAGAGACCCAGTACTTC.

The chain has TRBV6-5 and TRBJ2-5; no firm D call. V was shortened by 2 bases and J by 1 base, with 5 bases between the two germline ends. Germline CDR1 and CDR2: MNHEY and SVGAGI. The CDR3 totals 13 residues. DNA of the CDR3: TGTGCCAGCAGTTACCTACTCCAAGAGACCCAGTACTTC. This sequence encodes CASSYLLQETQYF.

This clonotype has ten or more counts. The V gene is TRBV5-1, the J gene TRBJ2-1; TRBD2 agrees at 12 bases. CDR1 and CDR2 from the germline V gene are SGHRS and YFSETQ. The CDR3 totals 16 residues. J was trimmed by 7 bases and V by 0 bases; bases with no gene match: 5. The CDR3, as DNA: TGCGCCAGCAGCTTGGATACTAGCGGGGGGAAGAATGAGCAGTTCTTC. This gives the protein CASSLDTSGGKNEQFF.

This clonotype was seen a handful of times. This rearrangement joins TRBV7-7 to TRBJ2-3; D is undetermined. The CDR3 loop spans 14 amino acids. Trimming shortened V by 5 bases and J by 5 bases, and 14 bases separated the two germline ends. Germline values: CDR1 SSHAT, CDR2 FNYEAQ (reference sequence). The CDR3 spells CASSLGPTGDTQYF. CDR3 DNA: TGTGCCAGCAGCCTGGGTCCCACGGGAGATACGCAGTATTTT.

Regarding this clonotype: One junction end disagrees with the germline gene, perhaps due to a read error. This chain connects TRBV6-5 to TRBJ1-1; D might be TRBD1 (5 bases). Germline CDR1 reads MNHEY; CDR2 reads SVGAGI. CDR3 size: 13 residues. Written as DNA, the CDR3 is TGTGCCAGCAGTTACAAGGGGAACACTGTAGCTTACTTT. Protein: CASSYKGNTVAYF.

There are a few counts of this clonotype. This rearrangement joins TRBV11-2 to TRBJ1-6; D is ambiguous. V shed 5 bases and J shed 9 bases, with 14 bases lying between them. This CDR3 region has 14 residues. Germline lookup yields CDR1 SGHAT and CDR2 FQNNGV. The CDR3 sequence: CASSREIAGSPLHF. The CDR3 DNA is TGTGCCAGCAGCCGTGAAATTGCGGGTTCACCCCTCCACTTT.

The table lists this clonotype with a few counts. The chain couples TRBV18 to TRBJ2-1, with a possible D match to TRBD1 (5 bases). The CDR3 contains 14 residues. The germline V and J ends were trimmed by 0 bases and 6 bases, with 9 bases remaining between them. CDR1 is KGHSH and CDR2 is LQKENI in the germline V gene. CDR3 coding DNA: TGTGCCAGCTCACCACCGGGGCCTTTCAATGAGCAGTTCTTC. Protein sequence: CASSPPGPFNEQFF.

The chain joins TRBV6-2 or TRBV6-3 to TRBJ1-1; no firm D call. Germline V lookup: CDR1 MNHEY, CDR2 SVGEGT. The length of the CDR3 is 14 residues. V lost 0 bases and J lost 3, with 8 bases in between. The CDR3 region is CASSYSARHTEAFF. CDR3 coding DNA: TGTGCCAGCAGTTACTCGGCCAGGCACACTGAAGCTTTCTTT.

This clonotype has at least ten counts. CDR3 region: CASSLIENTEAFF. Here the CDR3 DNA reads TGTGCCAGCAGCTTAATTGAGAACACTGAAGCTTTCTTT. This sequence joins TRBV11-3 and TRBJ1-1; no clear D. The V and J ends lost 2 bases and 1 base respectively, with 5 bases between them. This CDR3 has 13 amino acids. CDR1 and CDR2 from the germline V gene are SGHNT and YENEEA.

In its sample, this clonotype was seen many times. The chain carries TRBV5-1 and TRBJ1-2; TRBD1 is a possible D gene (6 bases). Trimming took off 4 bases at V and 4 bases at J, with 17 bases between the two ends. The CDR3 is made up of 15 amino acids. CDR1 and CDR2 from the germline V gene are SGHRS and YFSETQ. This chain's CDR3 is CASSVNRVGPYGYTF. CDR3 coding DNA: TGCGCCAGCAGCGTAAACAGGGTCGGGCCCTATGGCTACACCTTC. Combining the CDR3 with reference TRBV5-1 and TRBJ1-2 gives the whole variable domain KAGVTQTPRYLIKTRGQQVTLSCSPISGHRSVSWYQQTPGQGLQFLFEYFSETQRNKGNFPGRFSGRQFSNSRSEMNVSTLELGDSALYLCASSVNRVGPYGYTFGSGTRLTVV.

Of note for this clonotype: One end of the junction is discordant with germline, which a read error may explain. The rearrangement uses TRBV12-3 or TRBV12-4 and TRBJ1-5; D remains ambiguous. This CDR3 has 13 amino acids. The CDR3 nucleotides read TGTGCCGGCAGTCACGTTAGCAATCAGCCCCAGCATTTT. Protein: CAGSHVSNQPQHF.

The rearrangement joins TRBV7-9 to TRBJ2-3; 7 nucleotides agree with TRBD2. J gave up 1 base and V 4 bases, and 11 bases lay outside the gene matches. CDR1 and CDR2 from the germline V gene are SEHNR and FQNEAQ (reference sequence). This CDR3 has 17 residues. The CDR3 sequence: CASSSNGGIGGTDTQYF. The CDR3 DNA reads as TGTGCCAGCAGCTCCAACGGGGGGATTGGCGGCACAGATACGCAGTATTTT.